The T cell receptor beta chain described here comes from a study of CXCR3-negative and CXCR3-positive naive CD8 T cells. Notes on the study in general: TRB CDR3s were more hydrophobic in CXCR3-positive than in CXCR3-negative naive cells.

Germline CDR1 SNHLY, CDR2 FYNNEI. This CDR3 has 16 residues. Points on this clonotype: Its antigen is as yet unknown.

In preparing the TRB cDNA libraries, 5' RACE with UMI labels was used. Following a re-call of the 5' RACE reads, TCRdb has one entry per CDR3 protein and lacks DNA. The clone table shows 60,000 to 65,000 distinct CDR3 sequences, with the ten largest holding 0.8%. The TCR sequence derives from a human donor in good health. Some clones in this sample may be carry-over from other donors' samples. Sample: naive CXCR3+ CD8+ T cells from blood. Subset: CD45RO-CCR7+CD27+CD95- naive CD8+ T cells expressing CXCR3 (TNR3+). The rearrangement links TRBV2 to TRBJ2-3; TCRdb designates TRBD2, a call that cannot be tested without DNA. CDR3 sequence: CASSVETESPTDTQYF.